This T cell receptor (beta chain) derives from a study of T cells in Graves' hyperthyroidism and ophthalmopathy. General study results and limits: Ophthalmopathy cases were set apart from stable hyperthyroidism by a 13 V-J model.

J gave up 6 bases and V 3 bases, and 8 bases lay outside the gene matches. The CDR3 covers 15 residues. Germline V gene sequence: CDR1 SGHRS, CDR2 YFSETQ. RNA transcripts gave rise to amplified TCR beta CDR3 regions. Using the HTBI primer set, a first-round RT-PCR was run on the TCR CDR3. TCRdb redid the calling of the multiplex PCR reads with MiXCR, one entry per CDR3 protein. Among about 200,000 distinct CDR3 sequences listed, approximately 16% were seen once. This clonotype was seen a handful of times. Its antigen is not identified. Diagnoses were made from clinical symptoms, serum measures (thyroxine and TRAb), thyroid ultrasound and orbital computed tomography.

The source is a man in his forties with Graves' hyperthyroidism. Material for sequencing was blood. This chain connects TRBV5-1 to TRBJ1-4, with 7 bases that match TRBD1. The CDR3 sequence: CASSSSGTADEKLFF. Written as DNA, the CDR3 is TGCGCCAGCAGCTCCTCCGGGACAGCAGATGAAAAACTGTTTTTT. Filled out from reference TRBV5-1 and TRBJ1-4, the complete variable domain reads KAGVTQTPRYLIKTRGQQVTLSCSPISGHRSVSWYQQTPGQGLQFLFEYFSETQRNKGNFPGRFSGRQFSNSRSEMNVSTLELGDSALYLCASSSSGTADEKLFFGSGTQLSVL.